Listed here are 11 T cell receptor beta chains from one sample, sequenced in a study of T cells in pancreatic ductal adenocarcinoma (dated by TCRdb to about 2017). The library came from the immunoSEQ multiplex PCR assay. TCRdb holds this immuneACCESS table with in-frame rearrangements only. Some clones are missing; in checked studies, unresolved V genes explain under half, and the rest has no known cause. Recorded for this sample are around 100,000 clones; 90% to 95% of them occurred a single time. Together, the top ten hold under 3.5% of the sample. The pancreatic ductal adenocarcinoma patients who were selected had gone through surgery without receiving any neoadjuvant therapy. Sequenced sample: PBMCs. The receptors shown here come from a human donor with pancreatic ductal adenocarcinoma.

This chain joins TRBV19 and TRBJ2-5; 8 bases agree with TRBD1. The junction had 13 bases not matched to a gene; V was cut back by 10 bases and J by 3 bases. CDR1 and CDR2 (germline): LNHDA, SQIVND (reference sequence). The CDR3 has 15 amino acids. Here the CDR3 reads CATSDREPNKETQYF. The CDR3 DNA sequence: TGTGCCACCTCGGACAGGGAGCCGAACAAAGAGACCCAGTACTTC.

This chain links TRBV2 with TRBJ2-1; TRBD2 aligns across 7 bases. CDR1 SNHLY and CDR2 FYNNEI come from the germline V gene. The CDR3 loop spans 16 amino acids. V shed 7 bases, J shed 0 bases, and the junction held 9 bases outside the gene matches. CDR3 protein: CASKPSGGSSYNEQFF. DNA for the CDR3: TGTGCCAGCAAGCCGTCTGGCGGGAGCTCCTACAATGAGCAGTTCTTC.

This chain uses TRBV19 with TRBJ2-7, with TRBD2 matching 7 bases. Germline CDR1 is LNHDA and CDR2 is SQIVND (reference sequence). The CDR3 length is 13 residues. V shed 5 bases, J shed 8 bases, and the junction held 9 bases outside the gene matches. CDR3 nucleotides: TGTGCCAGTAGTGAAAGCGGGGCGGTGCAGCAGTACTTC. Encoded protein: CASSESGAVQQYF.

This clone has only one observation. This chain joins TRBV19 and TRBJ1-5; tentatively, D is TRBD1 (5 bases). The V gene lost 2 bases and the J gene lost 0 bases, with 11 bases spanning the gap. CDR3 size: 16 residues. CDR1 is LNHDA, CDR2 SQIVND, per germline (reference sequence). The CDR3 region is CASSISPGNSNQPQHF. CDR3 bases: TGTGCCAGTAGTATATCCCCAGGGAATAGCAATCAGCCCCAGCATTTT.

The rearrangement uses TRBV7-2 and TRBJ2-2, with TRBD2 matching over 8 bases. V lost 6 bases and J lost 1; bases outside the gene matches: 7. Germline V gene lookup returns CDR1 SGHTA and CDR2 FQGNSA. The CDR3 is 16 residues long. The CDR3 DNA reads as TGTGCCAGCAGTCGGTGGAGCGGGAGGAACACCGGGGAGCTGTTTTTT. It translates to CASSRWSGRNTGELFF.

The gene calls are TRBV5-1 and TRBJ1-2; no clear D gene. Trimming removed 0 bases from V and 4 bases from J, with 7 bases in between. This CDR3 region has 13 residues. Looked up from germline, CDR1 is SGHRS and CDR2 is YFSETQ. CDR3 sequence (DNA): TGCGCCAGCAGCTTGGACAGTCCCTATGGCTACACCTTC. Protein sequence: CASSLDSPYGYTF.

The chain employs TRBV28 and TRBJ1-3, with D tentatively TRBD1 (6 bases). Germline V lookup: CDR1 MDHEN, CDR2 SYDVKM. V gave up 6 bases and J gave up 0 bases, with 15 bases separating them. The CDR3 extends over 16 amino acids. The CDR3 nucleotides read TGTGCCAGCAGCAATATGGGGGCTAGCTCTGGAAACACCATATATTTT. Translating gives CASSNMGASSGNTIYF.

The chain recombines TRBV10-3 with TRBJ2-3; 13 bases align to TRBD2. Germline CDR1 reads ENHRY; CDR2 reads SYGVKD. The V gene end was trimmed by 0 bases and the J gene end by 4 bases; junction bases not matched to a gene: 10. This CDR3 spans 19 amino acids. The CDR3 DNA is TGTGCCATCAGTGAGTCTGCGACTAGCGGGAGGAGGAGGGCAGATACGCAGTATTTT. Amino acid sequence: CAISESATSGRRRADTQYF.

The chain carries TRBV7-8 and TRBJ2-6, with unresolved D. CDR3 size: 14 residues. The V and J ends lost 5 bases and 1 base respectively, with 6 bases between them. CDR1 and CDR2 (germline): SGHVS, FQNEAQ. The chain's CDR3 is CASSPVSGANVLTF. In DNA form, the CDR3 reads TGTGCCAGCAGCCCCGTTTCTGGGGCCAACGTCCTGACTTTC.

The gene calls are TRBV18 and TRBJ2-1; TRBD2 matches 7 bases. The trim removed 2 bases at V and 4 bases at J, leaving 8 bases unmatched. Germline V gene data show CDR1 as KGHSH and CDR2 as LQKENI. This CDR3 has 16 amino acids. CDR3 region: CASSPEWLADYNEQFF. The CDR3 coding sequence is TGTGCCAGCTCACCAGAGTGGCTAGCGGATTACAATGAGCAGTTCTTC.

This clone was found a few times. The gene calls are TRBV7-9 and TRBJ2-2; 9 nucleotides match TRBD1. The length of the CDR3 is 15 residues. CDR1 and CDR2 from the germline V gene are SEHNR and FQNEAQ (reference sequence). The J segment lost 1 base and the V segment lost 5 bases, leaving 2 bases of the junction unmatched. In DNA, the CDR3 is TGTGCCAGCAGCCCGGGACAGGGGAACACCGGGGAGCTGTTTTTT. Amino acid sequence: CASSPGQGNTGELFF. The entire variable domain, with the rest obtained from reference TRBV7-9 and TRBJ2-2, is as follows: DTGVSQNPRHKITKRGQNVTFRCDPISEHNRLYWYRQTLGQGPEFLTYFQNEAQLEKSRLLSDRFSAERPKGSFSTLEIQRTEQGDSAMYLCASSPGQGNTGELFFGEGSRLTVL.